A single sample gave rise to the 6 T cell receptor beta chains below, sequenced in a study of shared clonotypes between healthy human individuals. TCRdb's copy holds only in-frame clones and misses some; the assay was immunoSEQ multiplex PCR. This table has some 1,400,000 clones, roughly 97% appearing once. The sequenced sample consisted of naive CD4+ T cells sorted from blood. Indicated subset: CD45RA+ positively selected. The receptors stem from a man aged 30-40 years in good health.

This rearrangement joins TRBV7-2 to TRBJ2-7; 10 bases map to TRBD2. This CDR3 contains 15 residues. The ends lost 0 bases at V and 3 bases at J; junction bases unmatched: 2. Germline loops: CDR1 SGHTA, CDR2 FQGNSA. CDR3 in DNA: TGTGCCAGCAGCTTAGCTAGCGGGGGGAACTACGAGCAGTACTTC. Its translation: CASSLASGGNYEQYF.

This clone appeared a single time. This chain uses TRBV6-1 with TRBJ2-1; 7 bases map to TRBD2. The junction had 7 bases not matched to a gene; V was cut back by 2 bases and J by 0 bases. CDR3 length: 17 residues. Germline V gene sequence: CDR1 MNHNS, CDR2 SASEGT. This CDR3 is CASSEFGGSSSYNEQFF. CDR3 in DNA: TGTGCCAGCAGTGAATTCGGGGGGTCGAGCTCCTACAATGAGCAGTTCTTC.

The gene calls are TRBV10-1 and TRBJ2-3; D not resolved. This CDR3 is built from 11 residues. V lost 3 bases and J 3 bases, leaving 1 base between the germline ends. Germline V gene lookup returns CDR1 WNHNN and CDR2 SYGVQD (reference sequence). This CDR3 reads CASSETDTQYF. The CDR3 DNA sequence: TGCGCCAGCAGTGAAACAGATACGCAGTATTTT.

The chain's CDR3 is CASSLQGTSQETQYF. CDR3 bases: TGTGCCAGCAGCTTACAAGGGACTAGTCAAGAGACCCAGTACTTC. This sequence joins TRBV7-2 and TRBJ2-5; 8 bases are shared with TRBD2. With V trimmed by 2 bases and J by 2 bases, 4 bases remained unmatched. The V gene's germline CDR1 is SGHTA and CDR2 FQGNSA. The CDR3 has 15 residues.

The chain is built from TRBV5-4 and TRBJ2-3; D remains ambiguous. The CDR3 spans 14 residues. Per germline, CDR1 SGHNT and CDR2 YYREEE (reference sequence). V gave up 3 bases and J gave up 5 bases, with 13 bases separating them. The chain's CDR3 is CASSSPLGKDTQYF. CDR3 nucleotide sequence: TGTGCCAGCAGCTCTCCCCTAGGGAAAGATACGCAGTATTTT.

The DNA of the CDR3 is TGTGCCAGCTCAGGTCTAGTCGGGATGGAGCAGTACTTC. This encodes CASSGLVGMEQYF. The chain carries TRBV18 and TRBJ2-7; D might be TRBD2 (5 bases). This CDR3 spans 13 amino acids. CDR1 KGHSH and CDR2 LQKENI come from the germline V gene. Between the trimmed V and J ends, which lost 5 bases and 7 bases, there was a span of 15 bases.